The rows below give T cell receptor beta chains drawn from one sample of a study of T cells in localized non-small cell lung cancer. Libraries were prepared by immunoSEQ multiplex PCR; TCRdb keeps only in-frame clonotypes and omits some of them. Among tens of thousands of clones listed, about nine tenths were seen once. This material consisted of peripheral blood, taken before any cancer treatment. These receptors all stem from a woman aged 40 to 75 with stage I lung adenocarcinoma. CDR3s include the opening cysteine and the closing phenylalanine or tryptophan. Fields, in order: clone size, D gene, J gene, V gene, CDR3 protein, CDR3 DNA. D genes are given only for firm matches. Clone size is stated in some rows and not others, as once, few, many or a class when expanded.

>-|TRBD1|TRBJ2-2|TRBV19
CASSIGQANTGELFF
TGTGCCAGTAGTATCGGACAGGCGAACACCGGGGAGCTGTTTTTT
>-|-|TRBJ1-2|TRBV15
CATSRERGGVSYGYTF
TGTGCCACCAGCAGAGAGCGGGGGGGTGTGAGCTATGGCTACACCTTC
>-|-|TRBJ2-5|TRBV7-7
CASSLAGAEQYF
TGTGCCAGCAGCTTAGCGGGGGCGGAACAGTACTTC
>-|-|TRBJ1-4|TRBV28
CASSLRPQGSTEKLFF
TGTGCCAGCAGTCTCAGACCACAGGGTAGTACGGAAAAACTGTTTTTT
>-|TRBD1|TRBJ2-3|TRBV7-6
CASSFLPTGEGTDTQYF
TGTGCCAGCAGCTTCCTCCCCACAGGGGAAGGCACAGATACGCAGTATTTT
>-|-|TRBJ2-1|TRBV11-1
CASSLRAGLYNEQFF
TGTGCCAGCAGCTTAAGGGCGGGTCTTTACAATGAGCAGTTCTTC
>few|-|TRBJ1-1|TRBV6-1
CASKKVGLNTEAFF
TGTGCCAGCAAAAAGGTGGGATTGAACACTGAAGCTTTCTTT
>-|TRBD1|TRBJ2-2|TRBV23-1
CASIAAGTETGELFF
TGCGCCAGCATCGCGGCCGGGACAGAGACCGGGGAGCTGTTTTTT
>-|-|TRBJ1-5|TRBV19
CASSTDRGQPQHF
TGTGCCAGTAGTACCGATAGAGGGCAGCCCCAGCATTTT
>-|-|TRBJ2-1|TRBV6-6
CASSYQDNEQFF
TGTGCCAGCAGTTACCAGGACAATGAGCAGTTCTTC
>-|-|TRBJ2-1|TRBV7-9
CASSYLGSRDEQFF
TGTGCCAGCAGCTATCTCGGCAGTAGGGATGAGCAGTTCTTC
>-|-|TRBJ1-2|TRBV7-2
CASSPGGGSGGYTF
TGTGCCAGCAGCCCCGGGGGAGGTTCAGGTGGCTACACCTTC
>-|-|TRBJ1-1|TRBV6-5
CASKSNTEAFF
TGTGCCAGCAAGTCCAACACTGAAGCTTTCTTT
>-|-|TRBJ2-7|TRBV15
CATSRGPPLQSGSYEQYF
TGTGCCACCAGCAGAGGCCCTCCCCTCCAGTCCGGGTCGTACGAGCAGTACTTC
>-|TRBD1|TRBJ2-2|TRBV2
CATGTGGVTGELFF
TGTGCCACGGGGACAGGGGGCGTCACCGGGGAGCTGTTTTTT
>once|-|TRBJ2-7|TRBV29-1
CSVEVGTLYEQYF
TGCAGCGTTGAAGTAGGGACTCTCTACGAGCAGTACTTC
>-|TRBD1|TRBJ2-7|TRBV2
CASSTGQGSYSYEQYF
TGTGCCAGCAGTACGGGACAGGGTTCCTACTCCTACGAGCAGTACTTC
>-|TRBD2|TRBJ2-7|TRBV14
CASSQAGTSGTRQYF
TGTGCCAGCAGCCAAGCGGGGACTAGCGGGACGCGGCAGTACTTC
>-|TRBD2|TRBJ2-7|TRBV5-1
CASSPGGYGSEEYF
TGCGCCAGCAGCCCGGGGGGGTACGGGAGCGAGGAGTACTTC
>-|-|TRBJ1-2|TRBV10-2
CASSDPRGGGYTF
TGCGCCAGCAGTGACCCGAGGGGAGGTGGCTACACCTTC
>-|TRBD2|TRBJ2-3|TRBV30
CAWSVNLAASTDTQYF
TGTGCCTGGAGTGTGAATCTAGCGGCTAGCACAGATACGCAGTATTTT
>-|-|TRBJ1-2|TRBV27
CASSSGVSRGYTF
TGTGCCAGCAGTTCAGGGGTATCGCGGGGCTACACCTTC
>-|-|TRBJ1-4|TRBV7-6
CASSLPGPNEKLFF
TGTGCCAGCAGCTTACCGGGACCTAATGAAAAACTGTTTTTT
>-|-|TRBJ1-4|TRBV30
CAWSVVSGWGEKLFF
TGTGCCTGGAGTGTTGTGTCGGGATGGGGTGAAAAACTGTTTTTT
>-|TRBD1|TRBJ1-2|TRBV2
CASSTTGQGYGYTF
TGTGCCAGCAGTACCACGGGACAGGGCTATGGCTACACCTTC
>-|TRBD2|TRBJ2-1|TRBV19
CASRTSGNRGEQFF
TGTGCCAGTAGGACTAGCGGGAATCGGGGTGAGCAGTTCTTC
>-|-|TRBJ1-2|TRBV11-3
CASSSEGYGYTF
TGTGCCAGCAGCTCAGAGGGCTATGGCTACACCTTC
>-|TRBD1|TRBJ2-1|TRBV4-1
CASSQEGTGGVDNEQFF
TGCGCCAGCAGCCAAGAAGGGACAGGGGGCGTCGACAATGAGCAGTTCTTC
>-|TRBD1|TRBJ1-2|TRBV30
CAWTPGQGRGYTF
TGTGCCTGGACACCGGGACAGGGGCGCGGCTACACCTTC
>-|-|TRBJ1-1|TRBV9
CASSVEPGENTEAFF
TGTGCCAGCAGCGTAGAGCCAGGGGAGAACACTGAAGCTTTCTTT
>-|-|TRBJ1-1|TRBV11-3
CASRTGHTEAFF
TGTGCCAGCAGAACAGGGCACACTGAAGCTTTCTTT
>-|-|TRBJ1-1|TRBV5-1
CASSLGPGRNTEAFF
TGCGCCAGCAGCTTGGGGCCAGGAAGGAACACTGAAGCTTTCTTT
>-|TRBD1|TRBJ1-1|TRBV11-2
CASSLAGTGGFGAFF
TGTGCCAGCAGCTTAGCAGGGACAGGGGGTTTCGGAGCTTTCTTT
>once|-|TRBJ1-2|TRBV7-9
CASSLGGNYGYTF
TGTGCCAGCAGCTTAGGGGGAAACTATGGCTACACCTTC
>-|TRBD1|TRBJ2-7|TRBV10-3
CAIRQGENEQYF
TGTGCCATCAGACAGGGGGAAAACGAGCAGTACTTC
>-|-|TRBJ1-5|TRBV18
CASSPPGGMNQPQHF
TGTGCCAGCTCACCACCGGGGGGTATGAATCAGCCCCAGCATTTT
>-|TRBD1|TRBJ1-4|TRBV5-8
CASSRDRVEKLFF
TGTGCCAGCAGCCGGGACAGGGTTGAAAAACTGTTTTTT
>-|-|TRBJ2-2|TRBV19
CASSVDRAGELFF
TGTGCCAGTAGTGTCGACAGAGCCGGGGAGCTGTTTTTT
>-|TRBD1|TRBJ2-1|TRBV10-1
CASRAGTGGAEQFF
TGCGCCAGCCGCGCCGGGACAGGGGGCGCGGAGCAGTTCTTC
>-|-|TRBJ2-1|TRBV6-1
CASSGIRSYNEQFF
TGTGCCAGCAGTGGGATTCGCTCCTACAATGAGCAGTTCTTC
>-|TRBD2|TRBJ2-2|TRBV6-7
CASSYSLREGYTGELFF
TGTGCCAGCAGTTACTCGCTGCGGGAGGGATACACCGGGGAGCTGTTTTTT
>-|-|TRBJ2-3|TRBV6-5
CASSPDLTDTQYF
TGTGCCAGCAGTCCGGACCTCACAGATACGCAGTATTTT
>few|-|TRBJ1-2|TRBV30
CAWSVGAAFYGYTF
TGTGCCTGGAGTGTAGGGGCAGCCTTCTATGGCTACACCTTC
>few|TRBD1|TRBJ1-5|TRBV19
CASSQQGADQPQHF
TGTGCCAGTAGTCAACAGGGGGCAGATCAGCCCCAGCATTTT
>-|TRBD2|TRBJ2-1|TRBV7-3
CASSRTSGSKNEQFF
TGTGCCAGCAGCAGGACTAGCGGGAGTAAGAATGAGCAGTTCTTC
>once|-|TRBJ2-5|TRBV7-9
CASSWGGPGETQYF
TGTGCCAGCAGCTGGGGGGGCCCTGGGGAGACCCAGTACTTC
>once|-|TRBJ1-1|TRBV6-5
CATTRGVNTEAFF
TGTGCCACGACCCGAGGGGTGAACACTGAAGCTTTCTTT
>-|TRBD1|TRBJ2-2|TRBV5-4
CAITGETGELFF
TGTGCCATCACAGGGGAAACCGGGGAGCTGTTTTTT
>-|-|TRBJ1-2|TRBV18
CASSPNERYGYTF
TGTGCCAGCTCACCAAACGAGAGGTATGGCTACACCTTC
>-|-|TRBJ1-6|TRBV28
CASSSQLRVDSPLHF
TGTGCCAGCAGTTCACAGCTAAGGGTGGATTCACCCCTCCACTTT
>-|-|TRBJ1-1|TRBV18
CASSPRGVGFEAFF
TGTGCCAGCTCACCACGCGGGGTAGGGTTTGAAGCTTTCTTT
>-|-|TRBJ1-1|TRBV10-2
CASSERGNSEAFF
TGCGCCAGCAGTGAAAGGGGCAACTCTGAAGCTTTCTTT
>-|-|TRBJ2-5|TRBV5-4
CASSLALGGRETQYF
TGTGCCAGCAGCTTGGCTCTGGGAGGTCGGGAGACCCAGTACTTC